Listed below are T cell receptor beta chains from one sample, sequenced in a study of cytomegalovirus exposure and HLA in healthy donors. Libraries were prepared by immunoSEQ multiplex PCR; TCRdb keeps only in-frame clonotypes and omits some of them. This table has over 150,000 clones, roughly 80% appearing once. The sequenced sample was PBMCs. The receptors were sampled from a man in his forties in good health and CMV-seronegative. Both conserved end residues are part of each CDR3. Each record gives: J gene, D gene, clone size, V gene, CDR3 DNA, CDR3 protein. D genes are given only for firm matches. A clone size is listed for some rows: how often the clone was seen (once, few, many), or a class if it is expanded.

j_gene: TRBJ2-1; d_gene: TRBD2; abundance: NA; v_gene: TRBV5-1; CDR3nt: TGCGCCAGCAGCTGGGGGGGGAATGAGCAGTTCTTC; CDR3aa: CASSWGGNEQFF
j_gene: TRBJ2-7; d_gene: TRBD1; abundance: once; v_gene: TRBV6-5; CDR3nt: TGTGCCAGCAGACCCGACAGGGGGCTCGGGGAGCAGTACTTC; CDR3aa: CASRPDRGLGEQYF
j_gene: TRBJ2-5; d_gene: NA; abundance: NA; v_gene: TRBV6-6; CDR3nt: TGTGCCAGCAGTTTATTGACTCCTAGGGGAGGAGAGACCCAGTACTTC; CDR3aa: CASSLLTPRGGETQYF
j_gene: TRBJ2-5; d_gene: TRBD1; abundance: few; v_gene: TRBV2; CDR3nt: TGTGCCAGCGGGAGGGGACAGGGGGGAGAGACCCAGTACTTC; CDR3aa: CASGRGQGGETQYF
j_gene: TRBJ1-2; d_gene: NA; abundance: NA; v_gene: TRBV5-5; CDR3nt: TGTGCCAGCAGCTTGGTGGGGCGCGCAGAGGGCTACACCTTC; CDR3aa: CASSLVGRAEGYTF
j_gene: TRBJ1-1; d_gene: NA; abundance: NA; v_gene: TRBV19; CDR3nt: TGTGCCAGTAGTGCAGGGATCCCGTACACTGAAGCTTTCTTT; CDR3aa: CASSAGIPYTEAFF
j_gene: TRBJ1-1; d_gene: NA; abundance: NA; v_gene: TRBV2; CDR3nt: TGTGCCAGCGTAGCCTGGAACACTGAAGCTTTCTTT; CDR3aa: CASVAWNTEAFF
j_gene: TRBJ2-5; d_gene: TRBD2; abundance: NA; v_gene: TRBV6-5; CDR3nt: TGTGCCGTAAAAGCGGGGGCCAACCAAGAGACCCAGTACTTC; CDR3aa: CAVKAGANQETQYF
j_gene: TRBJ2-7; d_gene: TRBD2; abundance: NA; v_gene: TRBV7-9; CDR3nt: TGTGCCAGCAGCGGTACGGGACCTCTAGCGGGGGCCAACTCCTACGAGCAGTACTTC; CDR3aa: CASSGTGPLAGANSYEQYF
j_gene: TRBJ1-1; d_gene: NA; abundance: few; v_gene: TRBV4-1; CDR3nt: TGCGCCAGCAGCCAGAAAGAAGCCATGAACACTGAAGCTTTCTTT; CDR3aa: CASSQKEAMNTEAFF
j_gene: TRBJ2-3; d_gene: NA; abundance: NA; v_gene: TRBV6-5; CDR3nt: TGTGCCACAGCGACGATCACCCACACAGATACGCAGTATTTT; CDR3aa: CATATITHTDTQYF
j_gene: TRBJ2-3; d_gene: NA; abundance: NA; v_gene: TRBV10-3; CDR3nt: TGTGCTGTGACGAGGGGGACAGATACGCAGTATTTT; CDR3aa: CAVTRGTDTQYF
j_gene: TRBJ2-5; d_gene: TRBD1; abundance: NA; v_gene: TRBV4-1; CDR3nt: TGCGCCAGCAGCTATCGGACAGGGGAGCTTGAGACCCAGTACTTC; CDR3aa: CASSYRTGELETQYF
j_gene: TRBJ2-1; d_gene: NA; abundance: NA; v_gene: TRBV10-3; CDR3nt: TGTGCCATCAGTGTTGGGACAAGCTCCTACAATGAGCAGTTCTTC; CDR3aa: CAISVGTSSYNEQFF
j_gene: TRBJ2-7; d_gene: TRBD2; abundance: NA; v_gene: TRBV27; CDR3nt: TGTGCCAGCAGTTTATCCGGGATAGCGGGGGGCGGGGCCTACGAGCAGTACTTC; CDR3aa: CASSLSGIAGGGAYEQYF
j_gene: TRBJ2-3; d_gene: NA; abundance: NA; v_gene: TRBV5-6; CDR3nt: TGTGCCAGCAGCTTGTCTACAGATACGCAGTATTTT; CDR3aa: CASSLSTDTQYF
j_gene: TRBJ2-1; d_gene: NA; abundance: NA; v_gene: TRBV7-2; CDR3nt: TGTGCCAGCAGCACCCAATCGGTTGTCTATGAGCAGTTCTTC; CDR3aa: CASSTQSVVYEQFF
j_gene: TRBJ1-3; d_gene: NA; abundance: NA; v_gene: TRBV6-1; CDR3nt: TGTGCCAGCGAAAGGGGGACGAATGGAAACACCATATATTTT; CDR3aa: CASERGTNGNTIYF
j_gene: TRBJ2-1; d_gene: TRBD1; abundance: NA; v_gene: TRBV9; CDR3nt: TGTGCCAGCAGCTTGGCAGGGGGCTTTCGGAACAATGAGCAGTTCTTC; CDR3aa: CASSLAGGFRNNEQFF
j_gene: TRBJ2-7; d_gene: NA; abundance: NA; v_gene: TRBV25-1; CDR3nt: TGTGCCAGCAGCAGAACCTACGAGCAGTACTTC; CDR3aa: CASSRTYEQYF
j_gene: TRBJ2-6; d_gene: NA; abundance: NA; v_gene: TRBV5-1; CDR3nt: TGCGCCAGCAGCCCCACCCACGGCGGGGGCGCTTCTGCCAACGTCCTGACTTTC; CDR3aa: CASSPTHGGGASANVLTF
j_gene: TRBJ2-7; d_gene: TRBD1; abundance: NA; v_gene: TRBV15; CDR3nt: TGTGCCACCACACGATCGGGGACAGGAAAAACCTACGAGCAGTACTTC; CDR3aa: CATTRSGTGKTYEQYF
j_gene: TRBJ1-1; d_gene: TRBD1; abundance: NA; v_gene: TRBV4-3; CDR3nt: TGCGCCAGCAGCCTCGCGTGGACAGGGGTCACTGAAGCTTTCTTT; CDR3aa: CASSLAWTGVTEAFF
j_gene: TRBJ2-7; d_gene: TRBD2; abundance: NA; v_gene: TRBV2; CDR3nt: TGTGCCAGCAGTGTACAGCGGGGGGGATACGAGCAGTACTTC; CDR3aa: CASSVQRGGYEQYF
j_gene: TRBJ2-7; d_gene: NA; abundance: once; v_gene: TRBV9; CDR3nt: TGTGCCAGCAGCCCACTCGCGGGGAATCGAGAGCAGTACTTC; CDR3aa: CASSPLAGNREQYF
j_gene: TRBJ2-7; d_gene: TRBD1; abundance: NA; v_gene: TRBV27; CDR3nt: TGTGCCAGCAGCTCGGCCACGGGACAGGGGATCCACGAGCAGTACTTC; CDR3aa: CASSSATGQGIHEQYF
j_gene: TRBJ2-2; d_gene: NA; abundance: NA; v_gene: TRBV6-5; CDR3nt: TGTGCCACCCATTACACCGGGGAGCTGTTTTTT; CDR3aa: CATHYTGELFF
j_gene: TRBJ2-5; d_gene: NA; abundance: once; v_gene: TRBV5-8; CDR3nt: TGTGCCAGCAGCCCCTCGGGGGTAGCGGGGCCGACAGGGGAGACCCAGTACTTC; CDR3aa: CASSPSGVAGPTGETQYF
j_gene: TRBJ1-1; d_gene: NA; abundance: NA; v_gene: TRBV28; CDR3nt: TGTGCCAGCAATCCGTGGAGGTACACTGAAGCTTTCTTT; CDR3aa: CASNPWRYTEAFF
j_gene: TRBJ1-5; d_gene: NA; abundance: NA; v_gene: TRBV5-6; CDR3nt: TGTGCCAGCAGCTTGGGGTTTCCGGTACAGGGCGGTCAGCCCCAGCATTTT; CDR3aa: CASSLGFPVQGGQPQHF
j_gene: TRBJ1-2; d_gene: NA; abundance: once; v_gene: TRBV30; CDR3nt: TGTGCCTGGAGTGTACTGAGGGCCGCTAACTATGGCTACACCTTC; CDR3aa: CAWSVLRAANYGYTF
j_gene: TRBJ2-3; d_gene: NA; abundance: NA; v_gene: TRBV12-5; CDR3nt: TGTGCTAGTGGTTTGTCCTCGACACCACTCACAGATACGCAGTATTTT; CDR3aa: CASGLSSTPLTDTQYF
j_gene: TRBJ1-6; d_gene: NA; abundance: NA; v_gene: TRBV5-4; CDR3nt: TGTGCCAGCAGCTTCGAGGAAGATAATTCACCCCTCCACTTT; CDR3aa: CASSFEEDNSPLHF
j_gene: TRBJ2-5; d_gene: TRBD2; abundance: NA; v_gene: TRBV5-4; CDR3nt: TGTGCCAGCAGCTTGGAGAGCGGGAAAGAGACCCAGTACTTC; CDR3aa: CASSLESGKETQYF
j_gene: TRBJ1-6; d_gene: NA; abundance: NA; v_gene: TRBV19; CDR3nt: TGTGCCAGTAGTATAGTGGGGGCCGGTGGAAGTTCACCCCTCCACTTT; CDR3aa: CASSIVGAGGSSPLHF
j_gene: TRBJ2-1; d_gene: NA; abundance: NA; v_gene: TRBV30; CDR3nt: TGTGCCTGGATCCGACAGGCTAACAATGAGCAGTTCTTC; CDR3aa: CAWIRQANNEQFF
j_gene: TRBJ2-7; d_gene: NA; abundance: once; v_gene: TRBV2; CDR3nt: TGTGCCAGCAGCCGGGACTCCAACTCCTACGAGCAGTACTTC; CDR3aa: CASSRDSNSYEQYF
j_gene: TRBJ1-1; d_gene: NA; abundance: few; v_gene: TRBV4-1; CDR3nt: TGCGCCAGCAGCCAAGATCAATACAGGGTAAGGGTTGGTGGAGCTTTCTTT; CDR3aa: CASSQDQYRVRVGGAFF
j_gene: TRBJ2-6; d_gene: NA; abundance: NA; v_gene: TRBV6-1; CDR3nt: TGTGCCAGCAGTGTACCCCGGGGGGCCGGGGCCAACGTCCTGACTTTC; CDR3aa: CASSVPRGAGANVLTF
j_gene: TRBJ2-7; d_gene: NA; abundance: NA; v_gene: TRBV7-8; CDR3nt: TGTGCCAGCAGCCCCCGGGAAGCCCTCCCAGGGTACTTC; CDR3aa: CASSPREALPGYF
j_gene: TRBJ1-3; d_gene: NA; abundance: NA; v_gene: TRBV30; CDR3nt: TGTGCCTGGAGTACCCGGACAAAACGGGGAAACACCATATATTTT; CDR3aa: CAWSTRTKRGNTIYF
j_gene: TRBJ1-5; d_gene: NA; abundance: NA; v_gene: TRBV2; CDR3nt: TGTGCCAGCGGCCCGTATAGCAATCAGCCCCAGCATTTT; CDR3aa: CASGPYSNQPQHF
j_gene: TRBJ1-3; d_gene: TRBD1; abundance: NA; v_gene: TRBV6-5; CDR3nt: TGTGCCAGCAGCTCGGACAGGGGAGTACAAAACACCATATATTTT; CDR3aa: CASSSDRGVQNTIYF
j_gene: TRBJ1-5; d_gene: NA; abundance: NA; v_gene: TRBV5-1; CDR3nt: TGCGCCAGCAGCCTCACAGGTGACCCCTCTCAGCCCCAGCATTTT; CDR3aa: CASSLTGDPSQPQHF
j_gene: TRBJ2-7; d_gene: NA; abundance: NA; v_gene: TRBV19; CDR3nt: TGTGCCAGTAGACCCCAGGCGTTCTCCTACGAGCAGTACTTC; CDR3aa: CASRPQAFSYEQYF
j_gene: TRBJ2-2; d_gene: NA; abundance: once; v_gene: TRBV5-4; CDR3nt: TGTGCCAGCAGCCGAGGGGGACACCCACCGTACAAATCGAACACCGGGGAGCTGTTTTTT; CDR3aa: CASSRGGHPPYKSNTGELFF
j_gene: TRBJ1-2; d_gene: NA; abundance: NA; v_gene: TRBV29-1; CDR3nt: TGCAGCGTTGAAGCCCTGGCCAGCGACTATGGCTACACCTTC; CDR3aa: CSVEALASDYGYTF
j_gene: TRBJ2-1; d_gene: TRBD2; abundance: NA; v_gene: TRBV4-3; CDR3nt: TGCGCCAGCAGCCAAGGCCTAGCGGTTAACAATGAGCAGTTCTTC; CDR3aa: CASSQGLAVNNEQFF
j_gene: TRBJ1-4; d_gene: TRBD1; abundance: NA; v_gene: TRBV11-2; CDR3nt: TGTGCCAGCAGCCCCCCGGACAGGGTAGGAGAAAAACTGTTTTTT; CDR3aa: CASSPPDRVGEKLFF
j_gene: TRBJ2-2; d_gene: NA; abundance: NA; v_gene: TRBV10-2; CDR3nt: TGCGCCAGCGGAGGTCCGAACACCGGGGAGCTGTTTTTT; CDR3aa: CASGGPNTGELFF
j_gene: TRBJ2-3; d_gene: NA; abundance: NA; v_gene: TRBV6-6; CDR3nt: TGTGCCAGCAGTTACCGTCCCTCAGATACGCAGTATTTT; CDR3aa: CASSYRPSDTQYF
j_gene: TRBJ2-5; d_gene: NA; abundance: NA; v_gene: TRBV6-5; CDR3nt: TGTGCCAGCAGCCGACTAGGAGTGGAGACCCAGTACTTC; CDR3aa: CASSRLGVETQYF
j_gene: TRBJ1-2; d_gene: TRBD1; abundance: NA; v_gene: TRBV4-3; CDR3nt: TGCGCCAGCAGCCAAGAGACAGGGGGCGGCTACACCTTC; CDR3aa: CASSQETGGGYTF
j_gene: TRBJ2-7; d_gene: NA; abundance: NA; v_gene: TRBV6-1; CDR3nt: TGTGCCAGCAGTGAATACTCATGGGCGACCTACGAGCAGTACTTC; CDR3aa: CASSEYSWATYEQYF
j_gene: TRBJ1-5; d_gene: NA; abundance: NA; v_gene: TRBV6-5; CDR3nt: TGTGCCAGCAGTTACGACAGTTCCAATCAGCCCCAGCATTTT; CDR3aa: CASSYDSSNQPQHF
j_gene: TRBJ2-7; d_gene: TRBD1; abundance: NA; v_gene: TRBV30; CDR3nt: TGTGCCTCGCACCCGGGGCAGGGGGACTACGAGCAGTACTTC; CDR3aa: CASHPGQGDYEQYF
j_gene: TRBJ2-3; d_gene: NA; abundance: NA; v_gene: TRBV9; CDR3nt: TGTGCCAGCAGCGTAGAAGGGGTTACAGATACGCAGTATTTT; CDR3aa: CASSVEGVTDTQYF
j_gene: TRBJ2-2; d_gene: NA; abundance: NA; v_gene: TRBV9; CDR3nt: TGTGCCAGCAGCGTTGGAGTCGCGGGGTTGGGTTCCGGGGAGCTGTTTTTT; CDR3aa: CASSVGVAGLGSGELFF
j_gene: TRBJ1-2; d_gene: NA; abundance: NA; v_gene: TRBV12-2; CDR3nt: TGTGCAAGTCGCTTAGTCTACGGGACAGGGCCCCTATCTGGCTACACCTTC; CDR3aa: CASRLVYGTGPLSGYTF